The 21 T cell receptor beta chains in this list originate from one sample, sequenced in a study of type 1 and type 2 diabetes patients (dated by TCRdb to the mid-2010s). Sequencing took place on an Illumina MiSeq. TCRbeta CDR3 amplification used genomic DNA from the sorted T cell subsets as template. Multiplex PCR with 30 forward and 13 reverse primers amplified the TCRbeta CDR3 region. The public reads were quality trimmed at Q25 with fastp and then assembled into clones with MiXCR by TCRdb, keeping productive beta chains. CDR3 protein duplicates are merged, each entry listing the most common genes and DNA. Across this sample there are 250,000 or so distinct CDR3 sequences, with roughly 50% seen only once. The ten largest clones represent roughly an eighth of the sample. What was sequenced was peripheral blood mononuclear cells (PBMCs). Every receptor here comes from a man younger than 35 with type 2 diabetes.

This clonotype was detected only once. The V and J genes are TRBV6-5 and TRBJ2-3, with 9 bases matching TRBD2. After removal of 0 bases from V and 3 bases from J, the junction contained 4 bases not matched to a gene. CDR3 length: 16 residues. Germline CDR1 and CDR2: MNHEY and SVGAGI. CDR3 in amino acids: CASSYSAGGQTDTQYF. The DNA of the CDR3 is TGTGCCAGCAGTTACTCGGCGGGAGGGCAAACAGATACGCAGTATTTT.

The sample holds one count of this clonotype. V gene TRBV6-1 combines with J gene TRBJ2-7; possibly TRBD1 or TRBD2 for D (5 bases each). Trimming stripped 0 bases from V and 5 bases from J, with 14 bases between. Germline CDR1 and CDR2: MNHNS and SASEGT. This CDR3 has 15 amino acids. Written as DNA, the CDR3 is TGTGCCAGCAGTGAAGCGGAGAGCAGAGGGGACGAGCAGTACTTC. This codes for CASSEAESRGDEQYF.

The chain has TRBV10-3 and TRBJ1-1; 8 bases are a match to TRBD1. The length of the CDR3 is 14 residues. Germline V lookup: CDR1 ENHRY, CDR2 SYGVKD. The V gene end was trimmed by 6 bases and the J gene end by 6 bases; junction bases not matched to a gene: 9. The CDR3 DNA reads as TGTGCCATCAGAGCCTCGACAGGGGACCCTGAAGCTTTCTTT. This translates into CAIRASTGDPEAFF.

A few counts support this clonotype. V gene TRBV4-2 combines with J gene TRBJ2-7; 7 bases line up with TRBD2. The J segment lost 4 bases and the V segment lost 0 bases, leaving 6 bases of the junction unmatched. Germline values: CDR1 LGHNA, CDR2 YNFKEQ. The CDR3 covers 15 residues. The CDR3 is CASSQDGWGGYEQYF. Written as DNA, the CDR3 is TGTGCCAGCAGCCAAGATGGGTGGGGGGGATACGAGCAGTACTTC.

V usage is TRBV7-3 and J usage is TRBJ1-1; a weak D match, TRBD1 (5 bases). V was clipped by 8 bases and J by 3 bases, with 7 bases between them. The V gene's germline CDR1 is SGHTA and CDR2 FQGTGA. CDR3 length equals 11 residues. The CDR3 sequence: CASQGDTEAFF. The CDR3 nucleotides read TGTGCCAGCCAGGGTGACACTGAAGCTTTCTTT. Variable domain in full (rest from reference TRBV7-3 and TRBJ1-1): GAGVSQTPSNKVTEKGKYVELRCDPISGHTALYWYRQSLGQGPEFLIYFQGTGAADDSGLPNDRFFAVRPEGSVSTLKIQRTERGDSAVYLCASQGDTEAFFGQGTRLTVV.

The V gene is TRBV2, the J gene TRBJ2-7, with a possible D match to TRBD1 (6 bases). Germline V lookup: CDR1 SNHLY, CDR2 FYNNEI. The CDR3 totals 13 residues. The V gene lost 6 bases and the J gene lost 9 bases, with 18 bases spanning the gap. This chain's CDR3 is CASSPGAPLGQYF. The CDR3 bases are TGTGCCAGCAGCCCAGGGGCCCCCTTGGGGCAGTACTTC.

The chain employs TRBV2 and TRBJ2-2, with TRBD1 matching over 9 bases. CDR1 and CDR2 (germline): SNHLY, FYNNEI. The CDR3 totals 15 residues. The V gene end was trimmed by 8 bases and the J gene end by 2 bases; junction bases not matched to a gene: 6. CDR3: CASDRGSGNTGELFF. As DNA, the CDR3 is TGTGCCAGCGACAGGGGGTCCGGAAACACCGGGGAGCTGTTTTTT.

A few counts support this clonotype. The genes are TRBV11-2 and TRBJ1-4; maybe TRBD1 (6 bases). Trimming pared 6 bases from V and 3 bases from J, leaving 17 bases between. CDR1 and CDR2 (germline): SGHAT, FQNNGV. The CDR3 covers 16 residues. The CDR3 bases are TGTGCCAGCAGTCAACAGGGTTTCTGGGCTAATGAAAAACTGTTTTTT. This translates into CASSQQGFWANEKLFF.

This chain connects TRBV27 to TRBJ1-4; TRBD1 matches 7 bases. Looked up from germline, CDR1 is MNHEY and CDR2 is SMNVEV (reference sequence). This CDR3 comprises 15 residues. The J segment lost 6 bases and the V segment lost 2 bases, leaving 6 bases of the junction unmatched. In DNA form, the CDR3 reads TGTGCCAGCAGTTTACGACAGGGTCTGGATGAAAAACTGTTTTTT. It yields the protein CASSLRQGLDEKLFF.

This sequence joins TRBV20-1 and TRBJ2-4; 7 bases map to TRBD1. The length of the CDR3 is 14 residues. The ends lost 3 bases at V and 6 bases at J; junction bases unmatched: 8. CDR1 and CDR2 (germline): DFQATT, SNEGSKA (reference sequence). The CDR3 nucleotides are TGCAGTGCTAGCGATTTGACAGGGACAAACATTCAGTACTTC. It is translated as CSASDLTGTNIQYF.

The chain links TRBV2 to TRBJ2-6; TRBD1 matches 12 bases. Germline lookup yields CDR1 SNHLY and CDR2 FYNNEI. V lost 6 bases to trimming and J lost 2 bases; unmatched junction nucleotides: 5. This CDR3 has 17 amino acids. Written as DNA, the CDR3 is TGTGCCAGCAGGGGACAGGGGGCGCCCCCTGGGGCCAACGTCCTGACTTTC. It specifies CASRGQGAPPGANVLTF.

This clonotype has just a few counts. The CDR3 coding sequence is TGTGCCAGCAGTTTGTCGCAGAACACCGGGGAGCTGTTTTTT. Its protein product is CASSLSQNTGELFF. V is TRBV28 and J is TRBJ2-2; D not certain. The CDR3 runs 14 residues. CDR1 is MDHEN and CDR2 is SYDVKM in the germline V gene. Trimming took off 3 bases at V and 1 base at J, with 6 bases between the two ends.

This clonotype was seen a handful of times. This chain connects TRBV27 to TRBJ1-1; D possibly corresponds to TRBD1 (5 bases). The CDR3 consists of 15 residues. Germline V gene data show CDR1 as MNHEY and CDR2 as SMNVEV (reference sequence). The germline V and J ends were trimmed by 5 bases and 4 bases, with 17 bases remaining between them. In nucleotides, the CDR3 is TGTGCCAGCAGTCCCCGGCGGGGGTTGGGCACTGAAGCTTTCTTT. Encoded protein: CASSPRRGLGTEAFF.

The chain has TRBV2 and TRBJ2-1, with D uncertain. The V end lost 7 bases, the J end lost 2 bases, and 9 bases lay between the germline ends. The CDR3 is 13 amino acids. Germline values: CDR1 SNHLY, CDR2 FYNNEI. The CDR3 sequence: CASKWRTYNEQFF. The CDR3 coding sequence is TGTGCCAGCAAGTGGCGCACCTACAATGAGCAGTTCTTC.

This clonotype turned up a few times. V and J are TRBV4-2 and TRBJ2-2; TRBD1 or TRBD2 may be the D gene (5 bases each). Trimming removed 3 bases from V and 3 bases from J, with 14 bases in between. The CDR3 loop spans 16 amino acids. Germline CDR1 is LGHNA and CDR2 is YNFKEQ. The CDR3 loop reads CASSQPPGQDTGELFF. The CDR3 DNA follows: TGTGCCAGCAGCCAGCCCCCGGGGCAGGACACCGGGGAGCTGTTTTTT.

The chain uses TRBV27 and TRBJ2-7; no clear D. Germline V gene data show CDR1 as MNHEY and CDR2 as SMNVEV (reference sequence). V lost 0 bases, J lost 3 bases, and 9 bases lay in between. This CDR3 comprises 14 residues. The CDR3 DNA follows: TGTGCCAGCAGTTTATCGTGGGGTAGCTACGAGCAGTACTTC. This translates into CASSLSWGSYEQYF.

This chain connects TRBV20-1 to TRBJ2-7; D may be TRBD1 (6 bases). The CDR3 is made up of 13 amino acids. The ends were cut back, 3 bases at V and 6 bases at J, with 15 bases in the middle. Germline CDR1 and CDR2: DFQATT and SNEGSKA (reference sequence). The CDR3 DNA reads as TGCAGTGCTAGCGGACAGTCTCAGCGCGAGCAGTACTTC. The encoded protein is CSASGQSQREQYF.

The genes are TRBV19 and TRBJ2-3; possible D gene TRBD2, 6 bases. The ends were cut back, 3 bases at V and 2 bases at J, with 12 bases in the middle. This CDR3 comprises 15 residues. The germline gives CDR1 LNHDA, CDR2 SQIVND (reference sequence). CDR3: CASSMGGAPTDTQYF. CDR3 nucleotides: TGTGCCAGTAGTATGGGGGGAGCTCCCACAGATACGCAGTATTTT.

The V gene is TRBV10-3, the J gene TRBJ1-1, with 8 bases fitting TRBD1. CDR3 length: 12 amino acids. Trimming removed 10 bases from V and 6 bases from J; junction bases left unmatched: 7. Germline assignment: CDR1 ENHRY and CDR2 SYGVKD. The CDR3 loop reads CATGQGPPEAFF. The DNA for the CDR3 is TGTGCCACAGGACAGGGCCCGCCTGAAGCTTTCTTT.

This clonotype appeared many times. The chain couples TRBV2 to TRBJ2-6; unclear D gene. CDR1 is SNHLY and CDR2 is FYNNEI in the germline V gene. The CDR3 is 15 amino acids. Trimming removed 4 bases from V and 0 bases from J, with 7 bases in between. Written as DNA, the CDR3 is TGTGCCAGCAGTGTTACACCCTCTGGGGCCAACGTCCTGACTTTC. Amino acids: CASSVTPSGANVLTF. The full variable domain, completed using reference TRBV2 and TRBJ2-6, is EPEVTQTPSHQVTQMGQEVILRCVPISNHLYFYWYRQILGQKVEFLVSFYNNEISEKSEIFDDQFSVERPDGSNFTLKIRSTKLEDSAMYFCASSVTPSGANVLTFGAGSRLTVL.

The genes are TRBV15 and TRBJ2-7; tentatively, D is TRBD1 (6 bases). This CDR3 is 15 amino acids long. V lost 4 bases and J 3 bases, leaving 16 bases between the germline ends. The V gene's germline CDR1 is LNHNV and CDR2 YYDKDF (reference sequence). CDR3 bases: TGTGCCACCAGCAAGGCCGGGACACTGGGCTACGAGCAGTACTTC. Translating gives CATSKAGTLGYEQYF.